Below, 32 T cell receptor beta chains from the same sample are listed, as sequenced in a study of blood T cell repertoires in COVID-19. Sequencing used immunoSEQ multiplex PCR; TCRdb keeps in-frame clones, though not all of them. The sample has over 90,000 clones; about 86% are singletons. Sequencing was performed on peripheral blood. These receptor sequences come from a woman aged 60-70 years in a cohort sampled during active or convalescent COVID-19.

The chain is built from TRBV29-1 and TRBJ1-2; the D gene is possibly TRBD1 (6 bases). CDR1 is SQVTM, CDR2 ANQGSEA, per germline. The CDR3 length is 13 residues. Trimming removed 0 bases from V and 7 bases from J, with 12 bases in between. The CDR3 nucleotides are TGCAGCGTTGAAGAGGGGGCGAGGGGTGGCTACACCTTC. Its translation: CSVEEGARGGYTF.

The chain carries TRBV5-1 and TRBJ1-3; D uncertain. Trimming stripped 4 bases from V and 0 bases from J, with 11 bases between. The CDR3 has 15 amino acids. CDR1 is SGHRS, CDR2 YFSETQ, per germline. For the CDR3, the DNA is TGCGCCAGCAGCCCCCTTCCAGTCTCTGGAAACACCATATATTTT. As protein: CASSPLPVSGNTIYF.

This clone has a handful of counts. V is TRBV10-3 and J is TRBJ2-1, with 12 bases matching TRBD2. The CDR3 totals 14 residues. Trimming at V came to 5 bases and at J to 7 bases, leaving 3 bases not matched to a gene. The V gene's germline CDR1 is ENHRY and CDR2 SYGVKD. CDR3 region: CAISTSGRSNEQFF. In DNA, the CDR3 is TGTGCCATCAGTACTAGCGGGAGGTCTAATGAGCAGTTCTTC.

The chain uses TRBV7-8 and TRBJ2-3; D not certain. Germline lookup yields CDR1 SGHVS and CDR2 FQNEAQ. The CDR3 contains 13 residues. V was cut by 1 base and J by 4 bases, with 6 bases left in between. CDR3 protein: CASSLDLADTQYF. As DNA, the CDR3 is TGTGCCAGCAGCTTAGATCTAGCAGATACGCAGTATTTT.

The V and J genes are TRBV27 and TRBJ2-2, with 8 bases matching TRBD1. Germline V gene sequence: CDR1 MNHEY, CDR2 SMNVEV (reference sequence). The CDR3 is 15 amino acids. V was clipped by 6 bases and J by 3 bases; unmatched bases: 6. CDR3 DNA sequence: TGTGCCAGCAGGAGACAGGGGATCGACACCGGGGAGCTGTTTTTT. Translating it yields CASRRQGIDTGELFF.

The chain carries TRBV6-6 and TRBJ2-5; D may be TRBD1 (5 bases). V gave up 2 bases and J gave up 5 bases, with 9 bases separating them. CDR1 and CDR2 (germline): MNHNY, SVGAGI (reference sequence). The length of the CDR3 is 13 residues. The CDR3 loop is CASSYQGLETQYF. The CDR3 coding sequence is TGTGCCAGCAGTTACCAGGGTCTGGAGACCCAGTACTTC.

The chain links TRBV3-1 (or the pseudogene TRBV3-2) to TRBJ1-3; 9 bases agree with TRBD1. The CDR3 runs to 16 residues. CDR1 and CDR2 (germline): LGHDT, YNNKEL (reference sequence). The V and J ends lost 1 base and 4 bases, in that order; junction bases with no gene match: 5. As DNA, the CDR3 is TGTGCCAGCAGCCAAGTTACAGGGGGCGCGGGAAACACCATATATTTT. Translation gives CASSQVTGGAGNTIYF.

This clone appeared once. The chain is built from TRBV2 and TRBJ2-5; TRBD2 is a possible D gene (6 bases). Germline loops: CDR1 SNHLY, CDR2 FYNNEI. This CDR3 contains 15 residues. The ends were cut back, 3 bases at V and 4 bases at J, with 15 bases in the middle. CDR3 in amino acids: CASSDTGVKLETQYF. The CDR3 DNA follows: TGTGCCAGCAGTGATACGGGGGTAAAGCTAGAGACCCAGTACTTC.

The rearrangement joins TRBV7-9 to TRBJ1-5, with 7 nucleotides matching TRBD1. The CDR3 runs to 18 residues. V lost 5 bases and J lost 0; bases outside the gene matches: 13. Looked up from germline, CDR1 is SEHNR and CDR2 is FQNEAQ (reference sequence). CDR3 in amino acids: CASSPGREGALSNQPQHF. The CDR3 nucleotides are TGTGCCAGCAGCCCTGGCCGAGAGGGGGCCCTTAGCAATCAGCCCCAGCATTTT.

The V gene is TRBV5-1, the J gene TRBJ2-3; 9 bases are shared with TRBD1. The CDR3 extends over 19 amino acids. CDR1 and CDR2 from the germline V gene are SGHRS and YFSETQ. V shed 0 bases, J shed 1 base, and the junction held 12 bases outside the gene matches. DNA for the CDR3: TGCGCCAGCAGCTTGGCTCCCAACACCGGGACAGGGCGCACAGATACGCAGTATTTT. It encodes CASSLAPNTGTGRTDTQYF.

The chain carries TRBV28 and TRBJ1-3; 7 nucleotides line up with TRBD1. This CDR3 has 15 amino acids. The germline V gene encodes CDR1 MDHEN and CDR2 SYDVKM. After removal of 3 bases from V and 4 bases from J, the junction contained 6 bases not matched to a gene. DNA for the CDR3: TGTGCCAGCAGTTTTACGGAGACAGGGGGAAACACCATATATTTT. Amino acid sequence: CASSFTETGGNTIYF.

This sequence joins TRBV27 and TRBJ2-7, with 10 nucleotides matching TRBD2. CDR1 MNHEY and CDR2 SMNVEV come from the germline V gene (reference sequence). The V segment lost 5 bases and the J segment 2 bases; nucleotides outside the gene matches: 9. The CDR3 has 16 amino acids. The CDR3 nucleotides read TGTGCCAGCAGTAGAACACTAGCGGGATCCGCCTACGAGCAGTACTTC. It specifies CASSRTLAGSAYEQYF.

This clone has more than one count but fewer than ten. The chain employs TRBV2 and TRBJ1-4; the D gene is possibly TRBD1 (6 bases). The germline V gene encodes CDR1 SNHLY and CDR2 FYNNEI. Trimming left V 6 bases short and J 1 base short, with 6 bases between. This CDR3 region has 13 residues. The CDR3 region is CASSRGTNEKLFF. CDR3 DNA: TGTGCCAGCAGCAGGGGAACTAATGAAAAACTGTTTTTT.

This rearrangement joins TRBV5-1 to TRBJ2-5; maybe TRBD2 (5 bases). Germline assignment: CDR1 SGHRS and CDR2 YFSETQ. This CDR3 is built from 16 residues. Trimming removed 1 base at V and 4 bases at J, with 17 bases between. The CDR3 sequence is CASSLRRKGPVETQYF. The DNA of the CDR3 is TGCGCCAGCAGCTTGAGGAGGAAAGGGCCCGTAGAGACCCAGTACTTC.

This clone was seen only once. The chain couples TRBV4-1 to TRBJ1-1; D ambiguous. Trimming removed 0 bases at V and 3 bases at J, with 5 bases between. Germline V gives CDR1 MGHRA, CDR2 YSYEKL. The CDR3 extends over 13 amino acids. CDR3 sequence (DNA): TGCGCCAGCAGCCAAGAGAGAGACACTGAAGCTTTCTTT. Translating it yields CASSQERDTEAFF.

V is TRBV5-6 and J is TRBJ2-7; D may be TRBD1 (5 bases). The germline V gene encodes CDR1 SGHDT and CDR2 YYEEEE. Trimming cost V 1 base and J 7 bases, with 24 bases left between them. This CDR3 has 17 residues. CDR3 loop: CASSLLRQSQVGREQYF. DNA of the CDR3: TGTGCCAGCAGCTTGTTACGACAGTCGCAGGTCGGACGAGAGCAGTACTTC. The full variable domain, with the rest looked up from reference TRBV5-6 and TRBJ2-7, is DAGVTQSPTHLIKTRGQQVTLRCSPKSGHDTVSWYQQALGQGPQFIFQYYEEEERQRGNFPDRFSGHQFPNYSSELNVNALLLGDSALYLCASSLLRQSQVGREQYFGPGTRLTVT.

The CDR3 region has the DNA TGTGCCAGCACAAAACTGCGGGGGGGCACAGATACGCAGTATTTT. It yields the protein CASTKLRGGTDTQYF. The rearrangement joins TRBV2 to TRBJ2-3, with 8 positions matching TRBD2. Per germline, CDR1 SNHLY and CDR2 FYNNEI. The CDR3 length is 15 residues. Trimming at V came to 7 bases and at J to 1 base, leaving 7 bases not matched to a gene.

The rearrangement joins TRBV19 to TRBJ1-6; 7 nucleotides match TRBD1. This CDR3 region has 14 residues. The germline V gene encodes CDR1 LNHDA and CDR2 SQIVND (reference sequence). The V and J ends lost 2 bases and 7 bases, in that order; junction bases with no gene match: 2. The CDR3 spells CASSIRGLNSPLHF. CDR3 nucleotide sequence: TGTGCCAGTAGTATAAGGGGGCTCAATTCACCCCTCCACTTT.

The CDR3 loop is CASSEGQGAIGYTF. The CDR3 bases are TGCGCCAGCAGCGAGGGACAGGGGGCAATCGGCTACACCTTC. The gene calls are TRBV5-1 and TRBJ1-2; 12 nucleotides agree with TRBD1. The V gene's germline CDR1 is SGHRS and CDR2 YFSETQ. The CDR3 has 14 amino acids. Trimming took 4 bases from V and 8 from J; bases not matched to a gene: 6.

The chain employs TRBV19 and TRBJ1-2, with 7 bases matching TRBD1. Per germline, CDR1 LNHDA and CDR2 SQIVND (reference sequence). The CDR3 runs 15 residues. V lost 7 bases, J lost 6 bases, and 14 bases stayed unmatched. The CDR3 coding sequence is TGTGCCAGTAACACAGGGGAACGAATTATGGATGGCTACACCTTC. Protein product: CASNTGERIMDGYTF. The full variable domain, its missing parts supplied by reference TRBV19 and TRBJ1-2, is DGGITQSPKYLFRKEGQNVTLSCEQNLNHDAMYWYRQDPGQGLRLIYYSQIVNDFQKGDIAEGYSVSREKKESFPLTVTSAQKNPTAFYLCASNTGERIMDGYTFGSGTRLTVV.

The gene calls are TRBV3-1 (or the pseudogene TRBV3-2) and TRBJ1-1, with D possibly being TRBD1 (5 bases). Germline CDR1 and CDR2: LGHDT and YNNKEL (reference sequence). Trimming left V 0 bases short and J 5 bases short, with 16 bases between. CDR3 size: 16 residues. CDR3 sequence reads: CASSQEKRGQMTEAFF. CDR3 in DNA: TGTGCCAGCAGCCAAGAAAAAAGGGGCCAAATGACTGAAGCTTTCTTT.

This chain uses TRBV7-3 with TRBJ1-1; no reliable D call. This CDR3 spans 14 amino acids. V lost 5 bases, J lost 8 bases, and 18 bases lay in between. In germline, CDR1 is SGHTA, CDR2 FQGTGA. The chain's CDR3 is CASSRSPGTTEAFF. The CDR3 DNA is TGTGCCAGCAGCCGAAGTCCGGGAACCACAGAAGCTTTCTTT.

The rearrangement links TRBV28 to TRBJ2-1, with D possibly being TRBD2 (6 bases). V shed 7 bases and J shed 5 bases, with 15 bases lying between them. CDR3 size: 14 residues. CDR1 is MDHEN and CDR2 is SYDVKM in the germline V gene. The CDR3 sequence: CASNSGTWDNEQFF. In nucleotides, the CDR3 is TGTGCCAGCAATAGCGGAACCTGGGACAATGAGCAGTTCTTC. The whole variable domain, filled in from reference TRBV28 and TRBJ2-1, reads DVKVTQSSRYLVKRTGEKVFLECVQDMDHENMFWYRQDPGLGLRLIYFSYDVKMKEKGDIPEGYSVSREKKERFSLILESASTNQTSMYLCASNSGTWDNEQFFGPGTRLTVL.

The gene calls are TRBV14 and TRBJ1-4; the D gene is possibly TRBD1 (6 bases). V was pared by 4 bases and J by 7 bases, with 19 bases between. From germline, CDR1 is SGHDN and CDR2 FVKESK. The CDR3 sequence is 16 residues long. The CDR3 here is CASSPRVDRRGEKLFF. The CDR3 DNA sequence: TGTGCCAGCAGCCCACGGGTTGACAGGCGAGGTGAAAAACTGTTTTTT.

The CDR3 reads CASSLRTGVQETQYF. The CDR3 DNA is TGTGCCAGCTCACTTAGGACTGGGGTTCAAGAGACCCAGTACTTC. V usage is TRBV18 and J usage is TRBJ2-5; TRBD2 is a possible D gene (5 bases). Trimming pared 4 bases from V and 2 bases from J, leaving 14 bases between. CDR3 length equals 15 residues. In germline, CDR1 is KGHSH, CDR2 LQKENI.

This clone was counted once. The V call is TRBV2, the J call TRBJ1-1; tentative D call: TRBD1 (5 bases). From germline, CDR1 is SNHLY and CDR2 FYNNEI. This CDR3 is 17 amino acids long. V shed 2 bases and J shed 4 bases, with 20 bases lying between them. In DNA, the CDR3 is TGTGCCAGCAGTGAAAATAGTGTTGGGGCCTCAGGCACTGAAGCTTTCTTT. It is translated as CASSENSVGASGTEAFF.

The CDR3 DNA follows: TGTGCCAGTAGTCCTTGGCCGGAGAGGACAAGCTCCTACGAGCAGTACTTC. Encoded protein: CASSPWPERTSSYEQYF. The rearrangement uses TRBV19 and TRBJ2-7, with a tentative D call TRBD1 (5 bases). V lost 5 bases and J 0 bases, leaving 20 bases between the germline ends. The CDR3 consists of 17 residues. Germline loops: CDR1 LNHDA, CDR2 SQIVND (reference sequence).

V gene TRBV3-1 (or the pseudogene TRBV3-2) combines with J gene TRBJ2-7; 8 positions agree with TRBD2. With V trimmed by 2 bases and J by 2 bases, 2 bases remained unmatched. This CDR3 spans 14 amino acids. CDR1 and CDR2 (germline): LGHDT, YNNKEL (reference sequence). CDR3 in amino acids: CASSQMRGAYEQYF. DNA of the CDR3: TGTGCCAGCAGCCAAATGCGGGGGGCCTACGAGCAGTACTTC.

The chain is built from TRBV19 and TRBJ1-5, with 7 nucleotides matching TRBD1. Germline CDR1 is LNHDA and CDR2 is SQIVND (reference sequence). CDR3 length: 14 amino acids. With 6 bases clipped from V and 5 bases from J, the junction kept 7 bases outside the gene matches. The CDR3 DNA sequence: TGTGCCAGTAGCCCCGGACAGGTACATCAGCCCCAGCATTTT. Its translation is CASSPGQVHQPQHF.

The chain combines TRBV3-1 (or the pseudogene TRBV3-2) with TRBJ1-4; D is possibly TRBD1 (6 bases). Trimming removed 1 base at V and 8 bases at J, with 11 bases between. The CDR3 contains 14 residues. CDR1 is LGHDT, CDR2 YNNKEL, per germline (reference sequence). The CDR3 DNA sequence: TGTGCCAGCAGCCAAGCGGGGGGCATGGAAAAACTGTTTTTT. It codes for CASSQAGGMEKLFF.

This rearrangement joins TRBV10-3 to TRBJ1-3; D uncertain. The germline V gene encodes CDR1 ENHRY and CDR2 SYGVKD. V lost 8 bases and J lost 2, with 13 bases in between. This CDR3 comprises 14 residues. This CDR3 reads CAIDEGRTGNTIYF. The DNA of the CDR3 is TGTGCCATCGACGAGGGCAGGACTGGAAACACCATATATTTT.

The chain links TRBV21-1 to TRBJ2-2; the DNA was not compared with TRBD1, the D call given in the table. TRBV21-1 is a pseudogene segment. CDR3 length: 18 amino acids. CDR3: CASSKAGQGWYGTGELFF. The CDR3 DNA reads as TGTGCCAGCAGCAAAGCGGGACAGGGGTGGTATGGCACCGGGGAGCTGTTTTTT.